This paragraph reports one TCR beta chain. This sample is drawn from a study of blood T cell repertoires in COVID-19. As for the study in general: Spain, Italy and the United States supplied samples that represented acute and convalescent COVID-19. T cells, B-cell-depleted T cells, or PBMCs provided the cDNA or gDNA that served as material.

Trimming stripped 0 bases from V and 8 bases from J, with 19 bases between. CDR3 length: 16 residues. Germline loops: CDR1 LGHNA, CDR2 YSLEER. Original processing notes: Scientists estimated how many nucleated cells there were by amplifying reference gene primers. Sequencing used immunoSEQ multiplex PCR; TCRdb keeps in-frame clones, though not all of them. V, J and clone size derive from that table, while D and trimming were established from the DNA sequence. The repertoire consists of 200,000 to 250,000 clones, with approximately 82% occurring once and the leading ten covering about 8.9%. The sample was peripheral blood. The chain employs TRBV4-3 and TRBJ1-2; D gene ambiguous. The clonotype originates from a man aged 45-60 years with active or convalescent COVID-19. The CDR3 region has the DNA TGCGCCAGCAGCCAAGATTTGGGCAGCCAAGGTGGGGGCTACACCTTC. Translated, it gives CASSQDLGSQGGGYTF.